Each of the 26 T cell receptor beta chains below was sequenced from the same sample in a study of identical twins. TCRdb recomputed calls from the 5' RACE reads with MiXCR, one row per CDR3 protein. The sample shows a few hundred thousand distinct CDR3 sequences, around 20% of them seen only once. Sample: naive T cells sorted from blood. The receptors originated from a man aged 50 or older in good health.

This clonotype was counted ten times or more. V and J are TRBV6-5 and TRBJ2-7, with D possibly being TRBD1 (6 bases). Looked up from germline, CDR1 is MNHEY and CDR2 is SVGAGI. V lost 3 bases, J lost 7 bases, and 16 bases lay in between. The CDR3 runs to 14 residues. CDR3 amino acids: CASSYQGLGLEQYF. CDR3 coding DNA: TGTGCCAGCAGTTATCAGGGGTTGGGTTTGGAGCAGTACTTC.

This clonotype was found many times. The chain has TRBV20-1 and TRBJ2-5, with 7 bases that match TRBD1. The CDR3 loop spans 13 amino acids. V gave up 6 bases and J gave up 1 base; unmatched junction bases: 5. The germline V gene has CDR1 DFQATT and CDR2 SNEGSKA (reference sequence). CDR3 region: CSAAGDSQETQYF. CDR3 nucleotides: TGCAGTGCCGCCGGGGACAGCCAAGAGACCCAGTACTTC.

This clonotype has just a few counts. The chain couples TRBV29-1 to TRBJ1-2; tentative D call: TRBD1 (5 bases). V lost 7 bases, J lost 0 bases, and 18 bases lay in between. CDR3 length equals 15 residues. CDR1 and CDR2 (germline): SQVTM, ANQGSEA. CDR3 sequence (DNA): TGCAGCGCCCTACACCCAGACAGATCTAACTATGGCTACACCTTC. Translating it yields CSALHPDRSNYGYTF.

This clonotype has just a few counts. The rearrangement links TRBV5-1 to TRBJ2-5; D unclear. The length of the CDR3 is 12 residues. The germline gives CDR1 SGHRS, CDR2 YFSETQ. Trimming shortened V by 0 bases and J by 5 bases, and 5 bases separated the two germline ends. The CDR3 DNA reads as TGCGCCAGCAGCTTGGTTTTTGAGACCCAGTACTTC. Its translation: CASSLVFETQYF.

This clonotype has more than one count but fewer than ten. The gene calls are TRBV11-2 and TRBJ1-4; 7 bases align to TRBD1. The V segment lost 1 base and the J segment 6 bases; nucleotides outside the gene matches: 5. This CDR3 has 15 residues. Germline-derived CDR1 and CDR2 are SGHAT and FQNNGV. The CDR3, as DNA: TGTGCCAGCAGCTTAGTGGGACAGAAGTATGAAAAACTGTTTTTT. Translation: CASSLVGQKYEKLFF.

This chain joins TRBV5-1 and TRBJ2-2, with a tentative D call TRBD1 (5 bases). The CDR3 runs to 13 residues. Between the trimmed V and J ends, which lost 7 bases and 3 bases, there was a span of 10 bases. Germline V gene data show CDR1 as SGHRS and CDR2 as YFSETQ. CDR3 nucleotides: TGCGCCAGCGGACAAACTTACACCGGGGAGCTGTTTTTT. It translates to CASGQTYTGELFF.

This clonotype has more than one count but fewer than ten. The chain carries TRBV28 and TRBJ1-3; D remains unclear. CDR1 is MDHEN, CDR2 SYDVKM, per germline. V was pared by 4 bases and J by 4 bases, with 11 bases between. The CDR3 sequence is 14 residues long. CDR3 bases: TGTGCCAGCAGTTCCCCTTCGACGGGAAACACCATATATTTT. It translates to CASSSPSTGNTIYF.

In its sample, this clonotype was seen many times. The chain links TRBV7-2 to TRBJ2-4; D remains unclear. Trimming removed 1 base from V and 0 bases from J, with 7 bases in between. The CDR3 extends over 15 amino acids. Germline V gene sequence: CDR1 SGHTA, CDR2 FQGNSA. In DNA form, the CDR3 reads TGTGCCAGCAGCTTAGAGCCTGCAGCCAAAAACATTCAGTACTTC. Residues: CASSLEPAAKNIQYF.

This clonotype was found a few times. V gene TRBV12-3 or TRBV12-4 combines with J gene TRBJ2-5; 10 bases match TRBD2. V trimming: 6 bases; J trimming: 6 bases; junction bases outside the gene matches: 7. CDR3 length: 14 residues. The CDR3 DNA sequence: TGTGCCAGCAGAGGGAGCGGGGGGGCGAAGACCCAGTACTTC. This sequence encodes CASRGSGGAKTQYF.

The chain is built from TRBV30 and TRBJ2-2; a possible D gene is TRBD2 (5 bases). The CDR3 loop spans 15 amino acids. Trimming cost V 0 bases and J 1 base, with 9 bases left between them. Looked up from germline, CDR1 is GTSNPN and CDR2 is SVGIG (reference sequence). The CDR3 DNA is TGTGCCTGGAGTGTACTAGACCAGAACACCGGGGAGCTGTTTTTT. Protein sequence: CAWSVLDQNTGELFF.

This clonotype showed up just a few times. This chain connects TRBV6-1 to TRBJ1-6, with no clear D. The CDR3 is 15 amino acids. The germline V and J ends were trimmed by 1 base and 7 bases, with 11 bases remaining between them. Germline assignment: CDR1 MNHNS and CDR2 SASEGT. DNA of the CDR3: TGTGCCAGCAGTGAAGTGGGTCTTGGGAATTCACCCCTCCACTTT. It translates to CASSEVGLGNSPLHF.

Only a few counts were recorded for this clonotype. This chain connects TRBV25-1 to TRBJ2-7; D is unclear. CDR1 MGHDK and CDR2 SYGVNS come from the germline V gene. Trimming stripped 3 bases from V and 4 bases from J, with 7 bases between. CDR3 size: 12 residues. CDR3 sequence: CASSDDAYEQYF. In DNA, the CDR3 is TGTGCCAGCAGTGATGATGCTTACGAGCAGTACTTC.

The CDR3: CSARVEFRERGGVGEQYF. CDR3 in DNA: TGCAGTGCTAGAGTAGAGTTTCGGGAAAGGGGTGGGGTGGGTGAGCAGTACTTC. The chain links TRBV20-1 to TRBJ2-7; the D call may be TRBD1 or TRBD2 (5 bases each). This CDR3 has 18 residues. CDR1 and CDR2 from the germline V gene are DFQATT and SNEGSKA (reference sequence). Between the trimmed V and J ends, which lost 1 base and 7 bases, there was a span of 29 bases.

This clonotype was counted at least ten times. J is TRBJ2-1 and V is TRBV7-2, with D uncertain. CDR1 is SGHTA and CDR2 is FQGNSA in the germline V gene. V lost 6 bases and J lost 7, with 10 bases in between. There are 12 residues in the CDR3. DNA of the CDR3: TGTGCCAGCAGTCCGAAGTGGAATGAGCAGTTCTTC. It is translated as CASSPKWNEQFF.

The gene calls are TRBV28 and TRBJ2-4; the D call may be TRBD1 or TRBD2 (5 bases each). CDR1 is MDHEN, CDR2 SYDVKM, per germline. The V and J ends lost 2 bases and 15 bases respectively, with 14 bases between them. The CDR3 length is 12 residues. The CDR3 here is CASSLGLGTGYF. As DNA, the CDR3 is TGTGCCAGCAGTTTAGGGTTGGGGACGGGGTACTTC.

This sequence joins TRBV7-9 and TRBJ2-1, with 12 bases identical to TRBD2. The V gene end was trimmed by 8 bases and the J gene end by 7 bases; junction bases not matched to a gene: 9. There are 15 residues in the CDR3. CDR1 and CDR2 (germline): SEHNR, FQNEAQ (reference sequence). CDR3 region: CASHRLAGVANEQFF. The CDR3 DNA is TGTGCCAGCCACCGACTAGCGGGAGTTGCGAATGAGCAGTTCTTC.

This clonotype was counted at least ten times. The chain has TRBV5-1 and TRBJ2-2; D not certain. This CDR3 is built from 16 residues. V was shortened by 0 bases and J by 2 bases, with 11 bases between the two germline ends. Germline CDR1 is SGHRS and CDR2 is YFSETQ. The CDR3 is CASSLVWAANTGELFF. The CDR3 nucleotides read TGCGCCAGCAGCTTGGTTTGGGCAGCAAACACCGGGGAGCTGTTTTTT.

This clonotype came up a few times. The CDR3 spells CSAGGSGLAGELFF. The CDR3 bases are TGCAGTGCTGGGGGTTCGGGACTAGCCGGGGAGCTGTTTTTT. This chain connects TRBV20-1 to TRBJ2-2, with 8 bases fitting TRBD2. The V and J ends lost 5 bases and 6 bases, in that order; junction bases with no gene match: 8. Germline assignment: CDR1 DFQATT and CDR2 SNEGSKA (reference sequence). The CDR3 sequence is 14 residues long.

The V call is TRBV20-1, the J call TRBJ2-2; D might be TRBD2 (5 bases). CDR1 is DFQATT, CDR2 SNEGSKA, per germline (reference sequence). The CDR3 runs 17 residues. The V and J ends lost 6 bases and 4 bases respectively, with 24 bases between them. The CDR3 region is CSAHLTISDSSTGELFF. For the CDR3, the DNA is TGCAGTGCCCACCTGACAATTTCGGACTCGAGCACCGGGGAGCTGTTTTTT.

The chain joins TRBV6-5 to TRBJ2-2; D is ambiguous. Germline loops: CDR1 MNHEY, CDR2 SVGAGI. The CDR3 is made up of 12 amino acids. The V gene lost 2 bases and the J gene lost 5 bases, with 3 bases spanning the gap. This CDR3 is CASSYQTGELFF. DNA of the CDR3: TGTGCCAGCAGTTACCAGACCGGGGAGCTGTTTTTT.

A few counts support this clonotype. J is TRBJ2-5 and V is TRBV29-1, with D possibly matching TRBD2 (6 bases). Trimming shortened V by 0 bases and J by 0 bases, and 11 bases separated the two germline ends. The CDR3 length is 15 residues. Germline V CDR1 and CDR2: SQVTM, ANQGSEA. CDR3 sequence: CSVEDPRDYQETQYF. In DNA form, the CDR3 reads TGCAGCGTTGAAGACCCGAGGGACTACCAAGAGACCCAGTACTTC.

The genes are TRBV7-9 and TRBJ2-3; TRBD1 aligns across 9 bases. This CDR3 contains 16 residues. Germline loops: CDR1 SEHNR, CDR2 FQNEAQ (reference sequence). V was pared by 5 bases and J by 1 base, with 7 bases of the junction left unmatched. CDR3 residues: CASSPWTGDRTDTQYF. The CDR3 nucleotides are TGTGCCAGCAGCCCATGGACAGGGGACCGCACAGATACGCAGTATTTT.

The chain has TRBV6-6 and TRBJ1-1, with 9 bases aligning to TRBD1. V shed 10 bases, J shed 3 bases, and the junction held 6 bases outside the gene matches. CDR1 is MNHNY, CDR2 SVGAGI, per germline (reference sequence). This CDR3 comprises 13 residues. In nucleotides, the CDR3 is TGTGCCACCTCACAGGGGGCGGACACTGAAGCTTTCTTT. It translates to CATSQGADTEAFF.

The gene calls are TRBV30 and TRBJ2-1; D possibly uses TRBD1 or TRBD2 (5 bases each). There are 12 residues in the CDR3. Germline CDR1 and CDR2: GTSNPN and SVGIG (reference sequence). The V end was cut by 0 bases, the J end by 8 bases, with 8 bases between. DNA of the CDR3: TGTGCCTGGAGTGTGGGGACGGATGAGCAGTTCTTC. It is translated as CAWSVGTDEQFF.

The genes are TRBV19 and TRBJ1-1; TRBD1 agrees at 7 bases. V lost 3 bases and J lost 5; bases outside the gene matches: 3. The CDR3 consists of 13 residues. Germline V gives CDR1 LNHDA, CDR2 SQIVND (reference sequence). This CDR3 reads CASSIARGTEAFF. The CDR3 coding sequence is TGTGCCAGTAGTATCGCCAGGGGGACTGAAGCTTTCTTT. The whole variable domain, remainder taken from reference TRBV19 and TRBJ1-1, is DGGITQSPKYLFRKEGQNVTLSCEQNLNHDAMYWYRQDPGQGLRLIYYSQIVNDFQKGDIAEGYSVSREKKESFPLTVTSAQKNPTAFYLCASSIARGTEAFFGQGTRLTVV.

V usage is TRBV12-3 or TRBV12-4 and J usage is TRBJ1-6, with a weak D call TRBD1 (5 bases). The germline V and J ends were trimmed by 6 bases and 7 bases, with 13 bases remaining between them. The CDR3 extends over 14 amino acids. The DNA of the CDR3 is TGTGCCAGCAGGTTGGGGGAACAGAATTCACCCCTCCACTTT. Translated, it gives CASRLGEQNSPLHF.